A selection of T cell receptor beta chains follows, all from one sample in a study of Ad26.COV2.S vaccination and SARS-CoV-2 variants. Clones were sequenced by immunoSEQ multiplex PCR, and TCRdb holds only the in-frame ones, with some missing. The data contain approximately 480,000 clones, 87% of them seen just once; the ten biggest clones take up roughly 13%. The sequencing here drew on peripheral blood, taken in a trial of Ad26.COV2.S vaccine versus placebo. These receptors originate from a person between 18 and 65 years old who received the Ad26.COV2.S COVID-19 vaccine or a placebo. CDR3s leave out the opening cysteine and the closing phenylalanine or tryptophan. The order of the fields is V gene, clone size, CDR3 protein. Expanded clones are given a class, and other clones once, few, many or no size at all.

>TRBV6-2/TRBV6-3|-
ASSLAAASTDTQY
>TRBV29-1|-
SVSGTGFGYT
>TRBV28|-
ASSSRTGTSAVQY
>TRBV7-2|-
ASRPRGGGTEAF
>TRBV15|-
ATSRPGLAGGSYEQY
>TRBV6-5|-
ASRRLNTEAF
>TRBV19|-
ASSISGRGHQPQH
>TRBV5-1|-
ASSSRAGGYNEQF
>TRBV5-1|-
ASSSDPGYEQY
>TRBV7-2|-
ASSSMGQSYEQY
>TRBV9|-
ASSVGADPYEQY
>TRBV10-1|-
ANPSGQGRPQETQY
>TRBV7-2|-
ASSLASWNEQF
>TRBV7-9|-
ASSPGDEQY
>TRBV18|-
ASSPVGLSGANVLT
>TRBV28|-
ASSLRLADNEQF
>TRBV5-6|few
ASSPRHVAGNTIY
>TRBV7-2|-
ASSLGGAYRYT
>TRBV30|-
AWNDIDRVDSPLH
>TRBV19|many
ATSTRAGGLKETQY
>TRBV3-1/TRBV3-2|once
ASSDFGTGGGYT
>TRBV6-2/TRBV6-3|-
ASSHDSVYNEQF
>TRBV5-1|-
ASSPRDGNSPLH
>TRBV19|-
ASSSRLGRNGYT
>TRBV19|-
ASSMNRGTGELF